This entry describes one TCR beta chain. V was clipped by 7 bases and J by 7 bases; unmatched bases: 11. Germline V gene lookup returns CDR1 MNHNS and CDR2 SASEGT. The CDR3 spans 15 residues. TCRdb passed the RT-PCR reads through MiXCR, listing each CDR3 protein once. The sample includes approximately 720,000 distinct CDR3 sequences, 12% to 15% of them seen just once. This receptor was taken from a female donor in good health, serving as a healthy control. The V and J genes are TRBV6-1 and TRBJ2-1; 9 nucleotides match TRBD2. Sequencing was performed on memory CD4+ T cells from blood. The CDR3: CASTPFGLARNEQFF. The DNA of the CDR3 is TGTGCCAGCACCCCATTCGGACTAGCGCGGAATGAGCAGTTCTTC.